This T cell receptor beta chain is from a study of blood T cell repertoires in COVID-19 (dated by TCRdb to about 2020). About the study as a whole: The collaborator samples originated in the United States, Italy and Spain and spanned the acute and convalescent phases of COVID-19. The prospective study material was composed of cDNA or gDNA derived from T cells, B-cell-depleted T cells, or PBMCs. The dataset comprised deeply sampled blood TCRbeta repertoires from subjects exposed to, actively infected with, or recovered from COVID-19. The repertoires were released in a freely available public database intended as a resource for research on the immune response to SARS-CoV-2. Samples were obtained from the ongoing ImmuneRACE study (first 160 participants) and from roughly 1,300 subjects provided by 6 global collaborators. Nearly every sample came with metadata listing a de-identified subject ID, COVID-19 status, age in years and sex. Where HLA class I and class II types were available, the types were taken from metadata supplied by the sample provider, not from assay-based typing.

This clone was counted only a few times. Its antigen is not yet known. The input lacks base qualities; no much larger clone sits a single base away. TCRbeta CDR3 regions were amplified from genomic DNA by means of the immunoSEQ Assay, a bias-controlled multiplex PCR. In the source study's methods: Within the assay, amplification of reference gene primers was used to estimate how many nucleated cells each sample contained. Sequence reads were collapsed and filtered to measure the absolute abundance of every unique TCRbeta CDR3 rearrangement. For each sample, productive Simpson clonality was calculated as the square root of Simpson's diversity index over productive rearrangements. The clones in this table, taken by TCRdb from immuneACCESS, are in-frame only. Not every clone is retained; where verified, under half of the shortfall comes from an unresolved V gene, and the cause of the rest is unknown. V, J and clone size are taken as reported in that table, and D and trimming were inferred from the DNA itself. The sample data list just over 250,000 clones, and around 89% of these were observed just once. Under 4.5% of the sample belongs to the ten largest clones.

For CDR1 and CDR2, the germline V gene lists SGHVT and SQSDAQ. The CDR3, from cysteine to phenylalanine, totals 18 residues. The entry retains the CDR3 DNA only, 54 bases that are in frame from base 1. Between the V and J ends, shortened by 4 bases and 6 bases respectively, the junction contains 25 bases. Another Seattle source contributed samples from volunteer blood donors who had recovered from COVID-19. The collaborating institutions used their own protocols to collect whole blood in K2EDTA tubes. Collaborator samples were shipped for TCRbeta analysis as frozen whole blood, isolated PBMCs, or DNA extracted from either sample type. On the study overall, not on this receptor specifically: Clinical and demographic metadata were provided uncurated, with the amount varying by source and participant.

The chain was built from TRBV7-4 and TRBJ1-5; TRBD1 is a weak D gene call, 5 bases matching. The receptor comes from a man in his sixties who had recovered from COVID-19. Sequenced material: peripheral blood. The CDR3 reads CASSSTSGSSSRTQPQHF. The nucleotide sequence is given as TGTGCCAGCAGCTCAACCTCAGGGTCCTCCAGCAGGACTCAGCCCCAGCATTTT.